The rows below give T cell receptor beta chains drawn from one sample of a study of blood T cells in healthy people across ages. TCRdb re-called the 5' RACE reads through MiXCR, storing one row per CDR3 protein. The sample has fewer than 750,000 distinct CDR3 sequences, 52% seen once; the top ten hold roughly 13%. The sequenced sample was blood. These receptors were obtained from an elderly woman in good health. CDR3s include the opening cysteine and the closing phenylalanine or tryptophan. D genes are given only for firm matches. Some rows mark clone size as missing; the rest say once, few, many or name a class of expanded clone.

d_call: -; v_call: TRBV20-1; clone_size: -; j_call: TRBJ2-5; cdr3_aa: CSADPGALNNEQYF; cdr3_nt: TGCAGTGCGGACCCGGGGGCGCTAAACAATGAGCAGTACTTC
d_call: -; v_call: TRBV5-5; clone_size: many; j_call: TRBJ2-5; cdr3_aa: CASSFGSSRQETQYF; cdr3_nt: TGTGCCAGCAGCTTCGGATCTTCAAGGCAAGAGACCCAGTACTTC
d_call: TRBD1; v_call: TRBV7-9; clone_size: many; j_call: TRBJ1-4; cdr3_aa: CASSASGTVNEKLFF; cdr3_nt: TGTGCCAGCAGTGCTTCCGGGACAGTTAATGAAAAACTGTTTTTT
d_call: -; v_call: TRBV7-2; clone_size: many; j_call: TRBJ1-2; cdr3_aa: CATHRALLYGYTF; cdr3_nt: TGTGCCACTCACAGGGCCCTCCTCTATGGCTACACCTTC
d_call: -; v_call: TRBV20-1; clone_size: few; j_call: TRBJ2-2; cdr3_aa: CSARFLASGELFF; cdr3_nt: TGCAGTGCTAGATTCCTAGCGAGCGGGGAGCTGTTTTTT
d_call: TRBD2; v_call: TRBV7-3; clone_size: once; j_call: TRBJ2-5; cdr3_aa: CASSLGRAGTETQYF; cdr3_nt: TGTGCCAGCAGCTTAGGACGAGCGGGAACGGAGACCCAGTACTTC
d_call: TRBD2; v_call: TRBV27; clone_size: -; j_call: TRBJ2-1; cdr3_aa: CASSPKAGVSYNEQFF; cdr3_nt: TGTGCCAGCAGTCCCAAAGCGGGAGTGTCCTACAATGAGCAGTTCTTC
d_call: -; v_call: TRBV20-1; clone_size: -; j_call: TRBJ1-2; cdr3_aa: CSAPNYYGYTF; cdr3_nt: TGCAGTGCACCGAACTACTATGGCTACACCTTC
d_call: TRBD1; v_call: TRBV7-2; clone_size: -; j_call: TRBJ1-4; cdr3_aa: CASSLVGTGGLKSTKLFF; cdr3_nt: TGTGCCAGCAGCTTAGTTGGGACAGGGGGCCTAAAGAGTACAAAACTGTTTTTT
d_call: -; v_call: TRBV5-1; clone_size: -; j_call: TRBJ2-1; cdr3_aa: CASSLVREHYNEQFF; cdr3_nt: TGCGCCAGCAGCTTGGTTAGGGAACATTACAATGAGCAGTTCTTC
d_call: -; v_call: TRBV7-9; clone_size: many; j_call: TRBJ2-2; cdr3_aa: CATPDGPGELFF; cdr3_nt: TGTGCCACCCCGGATGGCCCCGGGGAGCTGTTTTTT
d_call: -; v_call: TRBV9; clone_size: -; j_call: TRBJ1-5; cdr3_aa: CASSPSSHSYQPQHF; cdr3_nt: TGTGCCAGCAGCCCATCTTCCCACTCATATCAGCCCCAGCATTTT
d_call: -; v_call: TRBV15; clone_size: -; j_call: TRBJ2-5; cdr3_aa: CATSRGRGETQYF; cdr3_nt: TGTGCCACCAGCAGGGGGAGAGGAGAGACCCAGTACTTC
d_call: -; v_call: TRBV20-1; clone_size: -; j_call: TRBJ2-3; cdr3_aa: CSASGGTSTDTQYF; cdr3_nt: TGCAGTGCTAGCGGGGGAACTAGCACAGATACGCAGTATTTT
d_call: TRBD1; v_call: TRBV12-3/TRBV12-4; clone_size: few; j_call: TRBJ2-2; cdr3_aa: CASRTGTENTGELFF; cdr3_nt: TGTGCCAGCAGAACCGGGACAGAGAACACCGGGGAGCTGTTTTTT
d_call: -; v_call: TRBV20-1; clone_size: -; j_call: TRBJ2-7; cdr3_aa: CSASRRGTYEQYF; cdr3_nt: TGCAGTGCCTCTCGACGGGGGACCTACGAGCAGTACTTC
d_call: -; v_call: TRBV6-2/TRBV6-3; clone_size: -; j_call: TRBJ1-5; cdr3_aa: CASSRTYGNQPQHF; cdr3_nt: TGTGCCAGCAGTCGTACGTATGGAAATCAGCCCCAGCATTTT
d_call: TRBD2; v_call: TRBV14; clone_size: few; j_call: TRBJ2-1; cdr3_aa: CASSPLGTSGSNEQFF; cdr3_nt: TGTGCCAGCAGCCCCCTTGGGACTAGCGGATCAAATGAGCAGTTCTTC
d_call: -; v_call: TRBV20-1; clone_size: many; j_call: TRBJ2-3; cdr3_aa: CSARGPEGADTQYF; cdr3_nt: TGCAGTGCTAGAGGCCCCGAGGGGGCAGATACGCAGTATTTT
d_call: -; v_call: TRBV7-2; clone_size: -; j_call: TRBJ1-2; cdr3_aa: CASSLQGISPDYGYTF; cdr3_nt: TGTGCCAGCAGCTTACAGGGTATTTCTCCTGACTATGGCTACACCTTC
d_call: -; v_call: TRBV6-6; clone_size: many; j_call: TRBJ2-7; cdr3_aa: CASTYQGSYEQYF; cdr3_nt: TGTGCCAGCACCTACCAGGGTTCCTACGAGCAGTACTTC
d_call: -; v_call: TRBV5-1; clone_size: -; j_call: TRBJ2-6; cdr3_aa: CASSLDNSYLGGANVLTF; cdr3_nt: TGCGCCAGCAGCTTAGATAACAGCTACCTGGGAGGGGCCAACGTCCTGACTTTC
d_call: -; v_call: TRBV3-1; clone_size: many; j_call: TRBJ2-5; cdr3_aa: CAGSQDRGYQETQYF; cdr3_nt: TGTGCCGGCAGCCAAGATCGGGGGTACCAAGAGACCCAGTACTTC
d_call: TRBD2; v_call: TRBV18; clone_size: few; j_call: TRBJ2-5; cdr3_aa: CASSPPGRAGFDEQYF; cdr3_nt: TGTGCCAGCTCACCACCCGGGCGAGCGGGATTTGATGAGCAGTACTTC
d_call: TRBD1; v_call: TRBV5-1; clone_size: -; j_call: TRBJ2-1; cdr3_aa: CASTAGTGTGNEQFF; cdr3_nt: TGCGCCAGCACCGCCGGGACAGGAACTGGAAATGAACAGTTCTTC
d_call: -; v_call: TRBV29-1; clone_size: once; j_call: TRBJ2-7; cdr3_aa: CSVGQGVYEQYF; cdr3_nt: TGCAGCGTTGGGCAGGGTGTCTACGAGCAGTACTTC
d_call: -; v_call: TRBV5-1; clone_size: few; j_call: TRBJ2-4; cdr3_aa: CASSLQGRENKNIQYF; cdr3_nt: TGCGCCAGCAGCTTACAGGGGAGGGAAAACAAAAACATTCAGTACTTC
d_call: -; v_call: TRBV27; clone_size: once; j_call: TRBJ2-2; cdr3_aa: CASSPPDSPTGELFF; cdr3_nt: TGTGCCAGCAGTCCACCGGACTCCCCCACCGGGGAGCTGTTTTTT
d_call: -; v_call: TRBV29-1; clone_size: -; j_call: TRBJ2-7; cdr3_aa: CSVHKSPYEQYF; cdr3_nt: TGCAGCGTTCACAAGTCCCCCTACGAGCAGTACTTC
d_call: -; v_call: TRBV29-1; clone_size: -; j_call: TRBJ1-5; cdr3_aa: CSVLQGDGNQPQHF; cdr3_nt: TGCAGCGTTTTACAGGGTGACGGCAATCAGCCCCAGCATTTT
d_call: TRBD1; v_call: TRBV29-1; clone_size: few; j_call: TRBJ2-2; cdr3_aa: CSVVGQATGELFF; cdr3_nt: TGCAGCGTTGTGGGACAGGCCACCGGGGAGCTGTTTTTT
d_call: -; v_call: TRBV18; clone_size: -; j_call: TRBJ2-7; cdr3_aa: CASSPNSQIHEQYF; cdr3_nt: TGTGCCAGCTCGCCAAACTCACAAATCCACGAGCAGTACTTC
d_call: -; v_call: TRBV20-1; clone_size: -; j_call: TRBJ1-5; cdr3_aa: CSVRGQPQHF; cdr3_nt: TGCAGTGTGAGGGGTCAGCCCCAGCATTTT
d_call: TRBD2; v_call: TRBV10-3; clone_size: -; j_call: TRBJ2-3; cdr3_aa: CAINLASGGGGDTQYF; cdr3_nt: TGTGCCATCAATCTTGCTAGCGGGGGCGGGGGAGATACGCAGTATTTT
d_call: -; v_call: TRBV4-1; clone_size: -; j_call: TRBJ1-2; cdr3_aa: CASSQGTESNYGYTF; cdr3_nt: TGCGCCAGCAGCCAAGGGACAGAAAGTAACTATGGCTACACCTTC
d_call: TRBD2; v_call: TRBV11-2; clone_size: many; j_call: TRBJ2-4; cdr3_aa: CASSPFGGENIQYF; cdr3_nt: TGTGCCAGCAGCCCCTTCGGGGGGGAAAACATTCAGTACTTC
d_call: TRBD1; v_call: TRBV6-5; clone_size: -; j_call: TRBJ1-3; cdr3_aa: CASREGQANTIYF; cdr3_nt: TGTGCCAGCAGGGAGGGACAGGCCAACACCATATATTTT
d_call: -; v_call: TRBV24-1; clone_size: many; j_call: TRBJ2-1; cdr3_aa: CATSASRYNEQFF; cdr3_nt: TGTGCCACCAGTGCCTCACGGTACAATGAGCAGTTCTTC
d_call: TRBD2; v_call: TRBV25-1; clone_size: -; j_call: TRBJ2-5; cdr3_aa: CASSELGRAGRETQYF; cdr3_nt: TGTGCCAGCAGTGAATTGGGGCGAGCGGGGCGAGAGACCCAGTACTTC
d_call: -; v_call: TRBV7-9; clone_size: many; j_call: TRBJ1-1; cdr3_aa: CASSLRGRGNTEAFF; cdr3_nt: TGTGCCAGCAGTCTCCGGGGGCGAGGAAACACTGAAGCTTTCTTT
d_call: TRBD2; v_call: TRBV30; clone_size: -; j_call: TRBJ2-3; cdr3_aa: CAWRLAGANTQYF; cdr3_nt: TGTGCCTGGAGACTAGCGGGGGCCAATACGCAGTATTTT
d_call: TRBD1; v_call: TRBV29-1; clone_size: many; j_call: TRBJ2-7; cdr3_aa: CSVYGQAHRSPFEQYF; cdr3_nt: TGCAGCGTCTACGGACAGGCCCACCGTAGTCCGTTCGAGCAGTACTTC
d_call: -; v_call: TRBV5-1; clone_size: many; j_call: TRBJ1-1; cdr3_aa: CASSLASSSLNTEAFF; cdr3_nt: TGCGCCAGCAGCTTGGCCTCTTCTTCCCTGAACACTGAAGCTTTCTTT
d_call: TRBD1; v_call: TRBV20-1; clone_size: many; j_call: TRBJ2-1; cdr3_aa: CSAPGTGKTNEQFF; cdr3_nt: TGCAGTGCACCTGGGACAGGGAAGACCAATGAGCAGTTCTTC
d_call: -; v_call: TRBV12-3/TRBV12-4; clone_size: -; j_call: TRBJ2-7; cdr3_aa: CASSPAGQTYEQYF; cdr3_nt: TGTGCCAGCAGCCCCGCGGGACAGACATACGAGCAGTACTTC
d_call: -; v_call: TRBV2; clone_size: -; j_call: TRBJ2-7; cdr3_aa: CASSTVGAGPYEQYF; cdr3_nt: TGTGCCAGCAGTACTGTTGGGGCGGGTCCCTACGAGCAGTACTTC
d_call: -; v_call: TRBV6-2/TRBV6-3; clone_size: -; j_call: TRBJ2-2; cdr3_aa: CASSYMQLTGELFF; cdr3_nt: TGTGCCAGCAGTTACATGCAGTTAACCGGGGAGCTGTTTTTT
d_call: TRBD2; v_call: TRBV6-6; clone_size: many; j_call: TRBJ2-1; cdr3_aa: CASSYSGGALGEQFF; cdr3_nt: TGTGCCAGCAGCTATAGCGGGGGGGCCTTAGGTGAGCAGTTCTTC
d_call: -; v_call: TRBV9; clone_size: -; j_call: TRBJ2-5; cdr3_aa: CASSPHLGVVRETQYF; cdr3_nt: TGTGCCAGCAGCCCTCACCTGGGGGTAGTTCGGGAGACCCAGTACTTC
d_call: TRBD2; v_call: TRBV20-1; clone_size: -; j_call: TRBJ2-2; cdr3_aa: CSAPESGGRTGELFF; cdr3_nt: TGCAGTGCGCCAGAAAGCGGGGGAAGAACCGGGGAGCTGTTTTTT
d_call: TRBD2; v_call: TRBV6-5; clone_size: -; j_call: TRBJ2-7; cdr3_aa: CASSMGLTDEQYF; cdr3_nt: TGTGCCAGCAGTATGGGACTAACTGACGAGCAGTACTTC
d_call: -; v_call: TRBV30; clone_size: once; j_call: TRBJ1-4; cdr3_aa: CAWSVLTGEKLFF; cdr3_nt: TGTGCCTGGAGTGTACTCACAGGTGAAAAACTGTTTTTT
d_call: -; v_call: TRBV20-1; clone_size: once; j_call: TRBJ2-1; cdr3_aa: CSATRGAVSYNEQFF; cdr3_nt: TGCAGTGCTACTCGGGGGGCGGTTTCCTACAATGAGCAGTTCTTC